This T cell receptor beta chain originates from a study of T cell responses to AZD1222 COVID-19 vaccine. Study-wide results and caveats: A mostly white British donor set with more females was recruited, and clonal diversity was possibly underestimated.

A note on this clone: Its specificity is not known.

TCRdb's table, derived via immunoSEQ multiplex PCR, lists solely in-frame clones and lacks some. The sample lists a few hundred thousand clones, approximately 95% occurring once. Sample: peripheral blood, taken on day 0 of AZD1222 vaccination. This receptor was obtained from an adult in good health.

In DNA form, the CDR3 reads TGTGCCTGGAGTGCAGGGGGCGGGGGCTACACCTTC. It specifies CAWSAGGGGYTF. J is TRBJ1-2 and V is TRBV30, with 8 bases lining up with TRBD1. Trimming at V came to 1 base and at J to 8 bases, leaving 3 bases not matched to a gene. Germline CDR1 and CDR2: GTSNPN and SVGIG (reference sequence). The CDR3 consists of 12 residues. The full variable domain, its missing parts supplied by reference TRBV30 and TRBJ1-2, is SQTIHQWPATLVQPVGSPLSLECTVEGTSNPNLYWYRQAAGRGLQLLFYSVGIGQISSEVPQNLSASRPQDRQFILSSKKLLLSDSGFYLCAWSAGGGGYTFGSGTRLTVV.